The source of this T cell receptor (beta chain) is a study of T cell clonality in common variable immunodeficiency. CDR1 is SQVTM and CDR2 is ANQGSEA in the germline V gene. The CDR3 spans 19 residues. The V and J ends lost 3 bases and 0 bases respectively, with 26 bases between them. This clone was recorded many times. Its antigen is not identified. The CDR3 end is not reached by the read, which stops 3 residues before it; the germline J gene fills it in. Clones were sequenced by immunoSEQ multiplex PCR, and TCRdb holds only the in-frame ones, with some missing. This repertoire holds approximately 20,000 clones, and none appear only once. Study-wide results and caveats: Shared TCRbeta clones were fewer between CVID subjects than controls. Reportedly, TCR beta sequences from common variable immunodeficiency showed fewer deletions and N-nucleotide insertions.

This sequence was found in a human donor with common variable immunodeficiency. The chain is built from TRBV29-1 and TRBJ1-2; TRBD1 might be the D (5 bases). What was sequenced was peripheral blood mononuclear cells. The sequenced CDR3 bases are TGCAGCGTTGAGTCCATCAATACCGGGACTGGACCCCCTAACTATGGC. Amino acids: CSVESINTGTGPPNYG. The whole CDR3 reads CSVESINTGTGPPNYGYTF.